This T cell receptor beta chain was identified in a study of CD8 T cells in ankylosing spondylitis. A single record per CDR3 protein comes from TCRdb applying MiXCR to the 5' RACE reads. The data hold about 69,000 distinct CDR3 sequences, with approximately 5.3% observed a single time. This clonotype was recorded at least ten times. The TCR was taken from a male donor with ankylosing spondylitis or in good health (not recorded which). Sample: blood, either unsorted or a sorted T cell fraction (not recorded which).

CDR3 region: CASSFGLAGGADTQYF. As DNA, the CDR3 is TGTGCCAGCAGCTTCGGTCTAGCGGGGGGGGCAGATACGCAGTATTTT. The chain combines TRBV11-2 with TRBJ2-3, with TRBD2 identical over 12 bases. The CDR3 loop spans 16 amino acids. V shed 3 bases, J shed 4 bases, and the junction held 5 bases outside the gene matches. Germline CDR1 SGHAT, CDR2 FQNNGV.